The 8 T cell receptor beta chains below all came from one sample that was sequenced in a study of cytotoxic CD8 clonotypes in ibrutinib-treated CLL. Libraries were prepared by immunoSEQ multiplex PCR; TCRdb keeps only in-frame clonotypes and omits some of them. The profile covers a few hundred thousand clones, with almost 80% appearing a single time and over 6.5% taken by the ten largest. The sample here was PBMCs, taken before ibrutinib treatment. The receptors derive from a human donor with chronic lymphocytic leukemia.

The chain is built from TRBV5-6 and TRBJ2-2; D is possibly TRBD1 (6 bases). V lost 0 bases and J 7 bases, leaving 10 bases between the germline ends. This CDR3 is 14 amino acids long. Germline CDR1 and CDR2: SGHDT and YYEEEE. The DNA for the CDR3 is TGTGCCAGCAGCTTGGTCTACAGGGACGGGGAGCTGTTTTTT. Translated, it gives CASSLVYRDGELFF.

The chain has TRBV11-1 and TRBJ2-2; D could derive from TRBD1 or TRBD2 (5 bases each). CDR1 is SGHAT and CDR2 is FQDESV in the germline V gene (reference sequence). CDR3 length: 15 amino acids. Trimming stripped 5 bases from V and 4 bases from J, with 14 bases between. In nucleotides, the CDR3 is TGTGCCAGCAGCGACCGGGGCCTTAGCACCGGGGAGCTGTTTTTT. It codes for CASSDRGLSTGELFF.

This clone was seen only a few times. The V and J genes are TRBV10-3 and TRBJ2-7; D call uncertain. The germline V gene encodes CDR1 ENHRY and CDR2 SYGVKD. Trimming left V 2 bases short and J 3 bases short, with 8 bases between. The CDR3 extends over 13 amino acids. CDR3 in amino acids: CAISEEGNYEQYF. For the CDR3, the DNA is TGTGCCATCAGTGAGGAAGGAAACTACGAGCAGTACTTC.

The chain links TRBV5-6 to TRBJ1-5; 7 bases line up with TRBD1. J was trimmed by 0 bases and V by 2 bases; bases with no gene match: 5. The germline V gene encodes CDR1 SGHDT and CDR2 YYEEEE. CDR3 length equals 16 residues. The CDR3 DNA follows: TGTGCCAGCAGCTTCAGACAGGGTATTAGCAATCAGCCCCAGCATTTT. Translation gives CASSFRQGISNQPQHF.

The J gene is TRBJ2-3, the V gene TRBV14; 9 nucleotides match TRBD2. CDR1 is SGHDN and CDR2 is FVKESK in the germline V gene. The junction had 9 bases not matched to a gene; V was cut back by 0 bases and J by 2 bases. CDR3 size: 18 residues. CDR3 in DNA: TGTGCCAGCAGCCAAGATCTGGCTAGCGGGGCCATCACAGATACGCAGTATTTT. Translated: CASSQDLASGAITDTQYF.

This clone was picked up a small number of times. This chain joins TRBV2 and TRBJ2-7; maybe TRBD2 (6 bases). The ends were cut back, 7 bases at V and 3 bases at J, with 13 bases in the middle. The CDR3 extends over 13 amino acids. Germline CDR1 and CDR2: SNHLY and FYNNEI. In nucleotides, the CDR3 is TGTGCCAGCATACCCGGGACTTACTACGAGCAGTACTTC. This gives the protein CASIPGTYYEQYF.

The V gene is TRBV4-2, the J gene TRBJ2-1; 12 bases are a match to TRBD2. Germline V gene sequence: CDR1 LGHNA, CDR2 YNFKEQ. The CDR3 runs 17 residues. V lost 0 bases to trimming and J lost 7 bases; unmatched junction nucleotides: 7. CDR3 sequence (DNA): TGTGCCAGCAGCCAAGAATCCGTCCTAGCGGGAGGGAATGAGCAGTTCTTC. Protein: CASSQESVLAGGNEQFF.

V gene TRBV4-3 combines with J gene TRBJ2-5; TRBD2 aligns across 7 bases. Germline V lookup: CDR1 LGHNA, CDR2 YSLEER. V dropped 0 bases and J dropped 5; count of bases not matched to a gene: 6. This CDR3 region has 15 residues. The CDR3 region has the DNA TGCGCCAGCAGCCAAGACTGGGGGAGGGATGAGACCCAGTACTTC. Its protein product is CASSQDWGRDETQYF.